A single sample gave rise to the 21 T cell receptor beta chains below, sequenced in a study of cytomegalovirus exposure and HLA in healthy donors. The PCR had 60 Vbeta and 13 Jbeta primers. Clones were read by immunoSEQ multiplex PCR, and TCRdb kept only the in-frame ones, dropping some. The table shows some 150,000 clones, with around 73% occurring only once. Input material: PBMCs. These receptors all come from a female donor in good health and CMV-seronegative.

CDR3 in amino acids: CASSDQSGGKNIQYF. CDR3 sequence (DNA): TGTGCCAGCAGCGACCAGTCCGGGGGCAAAAACATTCAGTACTTC. The chain has TRBV7-9 and TRBJ2-4, with D perhaps matching TRBD2 (6 bases). Germline V gene lookup returns CDR1 SEHNR and CDR2 FQNEAQ (reference sequence). The CDR3 loop spans 15 amino acids. Trimming left V 5 bases short and J 3 bases short, with 14 bases between.

The rearrangement joins TRBV11-2 to TRBJ2-7, with D perhaps matching TRBD1 (5 bases). Trimming shortened V by 0 bases and J by 6 bases, and 6 bases separated the two germline ends. This CDR3 spans 12 amino acids. Germline CDR1 is SGHAT and CDR2 is FQNNGV. As DNA, the CDR3 is TGTGCCAGCAGCTTAGACAGGGCCGAGCAGTACTTC. Translating it yields CASSLDRAEQYF.

V is TRBV13 and J is TRBJ2-3; TRBD2 is a possible D gene (6 bases). CDR3 length: 12 amino acids. Deletions cut 5 bases from V and 11 bases from J, with 14 bases between. Germline V lookup: CDR1 PRHDT, CDR2 FYEKMQ (reference sequence). The CDR3 DNA sequence: TGTGCCAGCAGCGATCGCGGGATCAGGCAGTATTTT. Amino acid sequence: CASSDRGIRQYF.

The rearrangement uses TRBV6-5 and TRBJ1-2; D is possibly TRBD1 (6 bases). This CDR3 contains 15 residues. Germline V gene lookup returns CDR1 MNHEY and CDR2 SVGAGI. V was trimmed by 7 bases and J by 5 bases, leaving 20 bases between them. DNA of the CDR3: TGTGCCAGCAAAAGGTCACAGGGAGAATCGTATGGCTACACCTTC. Its protein product is CASKRSQGESYGYTF.

This chain connects TRBV5-6 to TRBJ1-2; D is perhaps TRBD1 (6 bases). CDR1 SGHDT and CDR2 YYEEEE come from the germline V gene. V was pared by 1 base and J by 4 bases, with 11 bases between. The CDR3 is 14 amino acids. In DNA, the CDR3 is TGTGCCAGCAGCTTGTTACAGGGAGCCTATGGCTACACCTTC. Its protein product is CASSLLQGAYGYTF.

The gene calls are TRBV29-1 and TRBJ2-4; 7 bases are a match to TRBD1. This CDR3 has 12 residues. V was pared by 6 bases and J by 6 bases, with 5 bases of the junction left unmatched. Germline CDR1 is SQVTM and CDR2 is ANQGSEA. CDR3 nucleotides: TGCAGCGTCGCCGACAGGGCAAACATTCAGTACTTC. It yields the protein CSVADRANIQYF.

The chain combines TRBV30 with TRBJ2-7, with TRBD1 as a possible D gene (6 bases). Per the germline V gene, CDR1 is GTSNPN and CDR2 is SVGIG (reference sequence). CDR3 size: 13 residues. Trimming shortened V by 0 bases and J by 6 bases, and 12 bases separated the two germline ends. The CDR3 bases are TGTGCCTGGAGTGTACCCGGGACACTCGAGCAGTACTTC. Its translation: CAWSVPGTLEQYF.

This clone was seen at least ten times. V is TRBV29-1 and J is TRBJ1-1; D remains unclear. The CDR3 runs 11 residues. V was shortened by 5 bases and J by 1 base, with 5 bases between the two germline ends. The germline V gene has CDR1 SQVTM and CDR2 ANQGSEA. CDR3 nucleotide sequence: TGCAGCGTTACGGGGAACACTGAAGCTTTCTTT. This translates into CSVTGNTEAFF. Looking up the rest from reference TRBV29-1 and TRBJ1-1 gives the full variable domain: SAVISQKPSRDICQRGTSLTIQCQVDSQVTMMFWYRQQPGQSLTLIATANQGSEATYESGFVIDKFPISRPNLTFSTLTVSNMSPEDSSIYLCSVTGNTEAFFGQGTRLTVV.

V usage is TRBV7-8 and J usage is TRBJ2-2, with D maybe TRBD2 (5 bases). Germline CDR1 SGHVS, CDR2 FQNEAQ. The CDR3 length is 14 residues. V was clipped by 1 base and J by 4 bases, with 7 bases between them. The CDR3, as DNA: TGTGCCAGCAGCTTAGACGGGGTCACCGGGGAGCTGTTTTTT. Translated, it gives CASSLDGVTGELFF.

This sequence joins TRBV5-4 and TRBJ1-2; TRBD1 matches at 9 bases. Per germline, CDR1 SGHNT and CDR2 YYREEE (reference sequence). The V gene end was trimmed by 4 bases and the J gene end by 5 bases; junction bases not matched to a gene: 3. The CDR3 covers 13 residues. For the CDR3, the DNA is TGTGCCAGCAGCCAGACAGGGGGGTATGGCTACACCTTC. As protein: CASSQTGGYGYTF.

V is TRBV27 and J is TRBJ2-7; 8 bases align to TRBD1. The CDR3 runs to 16 residues. V shed 6 bases, J shed 5 bases, and the junction held 15 bases outside the gene matches. Germline lookup yields CDR1 MNHEY and CDR2 SMNVEV (reference sequence). Here the CDR3 reads CASSPFRDRPSNEQYF. CDR3 coding DNA: TGTGCCAGCAGCCCTTTCCGGGACAGGCCATCGAACGAGCAGTACTTC.

This rearrangement joins TRBV27 to TRBJ2-2; 15 positions agree with TRBD2. V lost 5 bases to trimming and J lost 6 bases; unmatched junction nucleotides: 4. This CDR3 has 16 amino acids. Germline lookup yields CDR1 MNHEY and CDR2 SMNVEV (reference sequence). The CDR3 is CASSNGLAGGAGELFF. The CDR3 bases are TGTGCCAGCAGTAACGGACTAGCGGGAGGGGCCGGGGAGCTGTTTTTT.

This clone has more than one count but fewer than ten. The chain has TRBV11-2 and TRBJ1-1, with TRBD1 matching 8 bases. The CDR3 is 15 residues long. CDR1 and CDR2 from the germline V gene are SGHAT and FQNNGV. V shed 1 base and J 3 bases; nucleotides not matched to a gene: 4. CDR3 protein: CASSLGDRLYTEAFF. The CDR3 DNA sequence: TGTGCCAGCAGCTTAGGGGACAGGTTGTACACTGAAGCTTTCTTT.

The CDR3 coding sequence is TGTGCCAGCAGTTTCCTCGGGGGTGATCAGCCCCAGCATTTT. Amino acid sequence: CASSFLGGDQPQHF. This chain uses TRBV27 with TRBJ1-5, with D maybe TRBD1 (5 bases). CDR1 and CDR2 from the germline V gene are MNHEY and SMNVEV (reference sequence). This CDR3 has 14 residues. V lost 3 bases to trimming and J lost 5 bases, with 11 bases between them.

The genes are TRBV19 and TRBJ2-2; possibly TRBD1 for D (5 bases). Germline V lookup: CDR1 LNHDA, CDR2 SQIVND (reference sequence). The CDR3 spans 16 residues. Trimming pared 4 bases from V and 4 bases from J, leaving 16 bases between. The CDR3 bases are TGTGCCAGTAGTAAAGGGCAGGGAAGGTCCACCGGGGAGCTGTTTTTT. Translation gives CASSKGQGRSTGELFF. Full variable domain (outside the CDR3, taken from reference TRBV19 and TRBJ2-2): DGGITQSPKYLFRKEGQNVTLSCEQNLNHDAMYWYRQDPGQGLRLIYYSQIVNDFQKGDIAEGYSVSREKKESFPLTVTSAQKNPTAFYLCASSKGQGRSTGELFFGEGSRLTVL.

This clone was found a few times. This chain links TRBV2 with TRBJ1-5; 7 bases are a match to TRBD1. The CDR3 consists of 13 residues. From germline, CDR1 is SNHLY and CDR2 FYNNEI. The V segment lost 5 bases and the J segment 4 bases; nucleotides outside the gene matches: 2. The CDR3 reads CASSWDSNQPQHF. DNA of the CDR3: TGTGCCAGCAGTTGGGACAGTAATCAGCCCCAGCATTTT.

In this sample, this clone turned up a few times. J is TRBJ1-1 and V is TRBV5-6; no firm D call. CDR1 SGHDT and CDR2 YYEEEE come from the germline V gene. Trimming left V 4 bases short and J 1 base short, with 26 bases between. This CDR3 has 19 amino acids. CDR3 coding DNA: TGTGCCAGCAGCCCCCGGCGGTACGGCGGGATTCTGGGGAACACTGAAGCTTTCTTT. Its translation: CASSPRRYGGILGNTEAFF.

This sequence joins TRBV4-1 and TRBJ2-1; 7 positions match TRBD2. J lost 8 bases, V lost 0 bases, and 7 bases had no gene match. The CDR3 is 15 residues long. CDR1 is MGHRA, CDR2 YSYEKL, per germline. CDR3 bases: TGCGCCAGCAGCCAAGAGCGGGAGTACCGGGATGAGCAGTTCTTC. Its protein product is CASSQEREYRDEQFF.

The rearrangement joins TRBV6-5 to TRBJ2-1, with D perhaps matching TRBD1 (6 bases). This CDR3 spans 14 amino acids. The germline gives CDR1 MNHEY, CDR2 SVGAGI. The V end was cut by 8 bases, the J end by 10 bases, with 21 bases between. The CDR3 here is CASFPGQGWREQFF. CDR3 sequence (DNA): TGTGCCAGCTTCCCCGGGCAGGGGTGGCGAGAGCAGTTCTTC.

J is TRBJ2-2 and V is TRBV27; D is perhaps TRBD2 (7 bases). Germline loops: CDR1 MNHEY, CDR2 SMNVEV (reference sequence). V lost 6 bases to trimming and J lost 7 bases, with 15 bases between them. CDR3 length: 14 amino acids. This CDR3 is CASSSGGRVGELFF. CDR3 coding DNA: TGTGCCAGCAGCTCCGGGGGGCGGGTCGGGGAGCTGTTTTTT.

The genes are TRBV7-3 and TRBJ2-1; D might be TRBD2 (5 bases). The CDR3 sequence is 16 residues long. The V gene lost 0 bases and the J gene lost 2 bases, with 11 bases spanning the gap. Per germline, CDR1 SGHTA and CDR2 FQGTGA. CDR3 in DNA: TGTGCCAGCAGCTTAACGGGAGAGACCCCCTACAATGAGCAGTTCTTC. Its translation is CASSLTGETPYNEQFF.